These T cell receptor beta chains were read from a single sample in a study of blood T cell dynamics during melanoma immunotherapy. Profiled with immunoSEQ multiplex PCR; TCRdb holds only in-frame clones, not every one. The data hold some 10,000 clones, with roughly 86% observed a single time. Source: blood, taken from a patient treated with checkpoint blockade. The source is a human donor with melanoma. Each CDR3 is given with its conserved first and last residue. A D gene is named only where the DNA matches it firmly. Clone size is shown for a subset of rows, as once, few, many or a class of expanded clone.

>TRBV5-6|.|TRBD1|TRBJ2-5
TGTGCCAGCAGCCCCGACAGGGGGGCGTTATCCCAGTACTTC
CASSPDRGALSQYF
>TRBV6-6|.|.|TRBJ2-5
TGTGCCAGCAGTCAGTCGGGAGGGGGCGGGAAGACCCAGTACTTC
CASSQSGGGGKTQYF
>TRBV6-5|.|.|TRBJ2-3
TGTGCCAGCAGTTACCGGGCCTCAGATACGCAGTATTTT
CASSYRASDTQYF
>TRBV5-1|.|TRBD1|TRBJ1-2
TGCGCCAGCAGGGCCGGGACAGGGGGATCCTATGGCTACACCTTC
CASRAGTGGSYGYTF
>TRBV28|.|TRBD2|TRBJ2-7
TGTGCCAGCAAAACTAGCGGGGGGAGGGTCTACGAGCAGTACTTC
CASKTSGGRVYEQYF
>TRBV9|few|.|TRBJ1-3
TGTGCCAGCAGCCCCTCCCGTACCGGAAACACCATATATTTT
CASSPSRTGNTIYF
>TRBV15|few|.|TRBJ1-5
TGTGCCACCGGAGACACGAGCAATCAGCCCCAGCATTTT
CATGDTSNQPQHF
>TRBV5-1|.|.|TRBJ1-1
TGCGCCAGCAGCTTGGTAGGACAGAGGAACACTGAAGCTTTCTTT
CASSLVGQRNTEAFF
>TRBV18|.|.|TRBJ1-1
TGTGCCAGCTCACCACGGGACATAATTGGAGGCACTGAAGCTTTCTTT
CASSPRDIIGGTEAFF
>TRBV10-3|.|.|TRBJ1-1
TGTGCCATCAGTGAGTCCCCGGGGGTAGGCACTGAAGCTTTCTTT
CAISESPGVGTEAFF
>TRBV6-1|.|.|TRBJ1-6
TGTGCCAGCAGTGAATTATCGGGAAGGTCCCCCCTCCACTTT
CASSELSGRSPLHF
>TRBV19|.|.|TRBJ2-3
TGTGCCAGTAGTATTAATGAAGATACGCAGTATTTT
CASSINEDTQYF
>TRBV11-3|.|.|TRBJ2-7
TGTGCCAGCAGCTTAGAACAGTACTACGAGCAGTACTTC
CASSLEQYYEQYF
>TRBV28|.|.|TRBJ2-2
TGTGCCAGCAGCTGGAGTCGGGTCGCCGAAACCGGGGAGCTGTTTTTT
CASSWSRVAETGELFF
>TRBV19|once|TRBD2|TRBJ2-3
TGTGCCAGTAGTTCCCTAGCGGGGGGGCAGTCAGATACGCAGTATTTT
CASSSLAGGQSDTQYF
>TRBV10-3|.|.|TRBJ1-1
TGTGCCAGCAGTTACACTCCCCGGACAGTTTACACTGAAGCTTTCTTT
CASSYTPRTVYTEAFF
>TRBV7-2|.|TRBD1|TRBJ2-5
TGTGCCAGCAGCTTCGTATATCAGGACAGGGACCAAGAGACCCAGTACTTC
CASSFVYQDRDQETQYF
>TRBV7-2|.|.|TRBJ2-1
TGTGCCAGCAGCTTTCTAGGGGTTGAGCAGTTCTTC
CASSFLGVEQFF
>TRBV18|once|.|TRBJ1-3
TGTGCCAGCTCCCGGACAGCGGTCTCTGGAAACACCATATATTTT
CASSRTAVSGNTIYF
>TRBV2|.|.|TRBJ2-5
TGTGCCAGCAGTGAACCCCGGCTAGTTGAGACCCAGTACTTC
CASSEPRLVETQYF
>TRBV7-2|.|TRBD1|TRBJ2-7
TGTGCCAGCAGCCCGACAGGGGCGTCATACGAGCAGTACTTC
CASSPTGASYEQYF
>TRBV18|.|TRBD1|TRBJ1-4
TGTGCCAGCTCAGAGGGGGCACCCGCGGAAAAACTGTTTTTT
CASSEGAPAEKLFF
>TRBV27|few|.|TRBJ1-6
TGTGCCAGCAGTGTTGGAGGGGGAGGAAATTCACCCCTCCACTTT
CASSVGGGGNSPLHF
>TRBV6-1|.|TRBD1|TRBJ1-5
TGTGCCAGCAGTGAAGAGACAGGGGGAAATCAGCCCCAGCATTTT
CASSEETGGNQPQHF
>TRBV5-1|.|.|TRBJ1-5
TGCGCCAGCAGCTTGACCGGGGGAAGGGGCAATCAGCCCCAGCATTTT
CASSLTGGRGNQPQHF
>TRBV7-6|once|.|TRBJ2-7
TGTGCCAGCAGCTTAATGGGCGAGCAGTACTTC
CASSLMGEQYF
>TRBV4-2|.|TRBD2|TRBJ2-3
TGTGCCAGCAGCCAAGCATCAGCGGGGGGCGCAGATACGCAGTATTTT
CASSQASAGGADTQYF
>TRBV13|.|.|TRBJ2-1
TGTGCCAGCAGCTTAGGGAGGAAGTCCTACAATGAGCAGTTCTTC
CASSLGRKSYNEQFF
>TRBV6-1|.|TRBD2|TRBJ2-3
TGTGCCAGCAGTGAACTAGCGGGGGGACTTAGCACAGATACGCAGTATTTT
CASSELAGGLSTDTQYF
>TRBV29-1|.|TRBD2|TRBJ2-3
TGCAGCGTTGGCCCGACTAGCGGGTCTCCCCGCACAGATACGCAGTATTTT
CSVGPTSGSPRTDTQYF
>TRBV23-1|.|TRBD1|TRBJ1-5
TGCGCCAGCAGTCACCGTGGACAGGGAGACAATCAGCCCCAGCATTTT
CASSHRGQGDNQPQHF
>TRBV14|.|TRBD2|TRBJ2-1
TGTGCCAGCAGCCAAGGATTAGCGGGGGTTCGCTACAATGAGCAGTTCTTC
CASSQGLAGVRYNEQFF
>TRBV11-3|.|.|TRBJ2-5
TGTGCCAGCAGCTTAGGCGGTCAAGAGACCCAGTACTTC
CASSLGGQETQYF
>TRBV11-2|few|.|TRBJ2-7
TGTGCCAGCAGCCCCGTTGGTCGTGGGCGGGCGAGCTCCTACGAGCAGTACTTC
CASSPVGRGRASSYEQYF
>TRBV2|few|.|TRBJ2-7
TGTGCCTCCCGGGGAGCCTACGAGCAGTACTTC
CASRGAYEQYF
>TRBV7-2|.|TRBD2|TRBJ2-7
TGTGCCAGCAGCAAGGGACTAGCGGGGCAAACCTACGAGCAGTACTTC
CASSKGLAGQTYEQYF
>TRBV19|.|TRBD2|TRBJ2-3
TGTGCCAGTAGCCTGACTAGCGGGGAGCTGGGGGATACGCAGTATTTT
CASSLTSGELGDTQYF
>TRBV7-2|once|.|TRBJ1-5
TGTGCCAGCCTGGGGAGGGAGGGTTTTTATGGCAATCAGCCCCAGCATTTT
CASLGREGFYGNQPQHF
>TRBV4-1|.|.|TRBJ2-7
TGCGCCAGCAGCCAAGAAGGCAGTTTCTCCTACGAGCAGTACTTC
CASSQEGSFSYEQYF
>TRBV7-9|.|.|TRBJ2-5
TGTGCCAGCAGAGAGACCCAGTACTTC
CASRETQYF
>TRBV4-2|.|.|TRBJ1-2
TGTGCCAGCAGCCAAGATAGACGGGATGGCTACACCTTC
CASSQDRRDGYTF
>TRBV30|.|TRBD2|TRBJ2-7
TGTGCCTGGAGGGGGCCCCGCGGGGGGACCTACGAGCAGTACTTC
CAWRGPRGGTYEQYF
>TRBV6-5|.|.|TRBJ1-2
TGTGCCAGCAGGATCAGCAACTATGGCTACACCTTC
CASRISNYGYTF
>TRBV6-5|.|.|TRBJ2-6
TGTGCCAGCAGTTACAGCTCTGGGGCCAACGTCCTGACTTTC
CASSYSSGANVLTF
>TRBV11-2|.|TRBD2|TRBJ2-7
TGTGCCAGCAGCCCCATATCTCGGAGCGGGGGAAACTCCTACGAGCAGTACTTC
CASSPISRSGGNSYEQYF
>TRBV27|.|.|TRBJ2-2
TGTGCCAGCAGTTGGACGGGACTTAACACCGGGGAGCTGTTTTTT
CASSWTGLNTGELFF
>TRBV9|.|TRBD1|TRBJ2-2
TGTGCCAGCAGCGTACTAGGGACAGGGAACACCGGGGAGCTGTTTTTT
CASSVLGTGNTGELFF
>TRBV7-8|.|.|TRBJ2-7
TGTGCCAGCAGCCCCCTCACTAGAGGTGACGAGCAGTACTTC
CASSPLTRGDEQYF
>TRBV28|.|.|TRBJ1-3
TGTGCCACCATAGGTCGGGGGGCGGCAGGAAACACCATATATTTT
CATIGRGAAGNTIYF
>TRBV29-1|.|TRBD2|TRBJ2-2
TGCAGCGTTGTTAGCGGGGCGCTTAACACCGGGGAGCTGTTTTTT
CSVVSGALNTGELFF
>TRBV11-2|.|TRBD1|TRBJ1-1
TGTGCCAGCAGCTTAGATTGGGACAGGGTGAACACTGAAGCTTTCTTT
CASSLDWDRVNTEAFF
>TRBV5-6|.|.|TRBJ1-6
TGTGCCAGCAGCTTTCTTATCAGGGGCCTCCGAGAAAATTCACCCCTCCACTTT
CASSFLIRGLRENSPLHF
>TRBV15|.|.|TRBJ2-6
TGTGCCACCAGCAGTGGACGGGGTTCCGGGGCCAACGTCCTGACTTTC
CATSSGRGSGANVLTF